The 3 T cell receptor beta chains given below trace back to one sample, sequenced in a study of cytomegalovirus exposure and HLA in healthy donors. Primers included in the PCR were 60 Vbeta and 13 Jbeta primers. TCRdb keeps only in-frame clones here, not all; method: immunoSEQ multiplex PCR. The sample holds roughly 290,000 clones, around nine tenths seen once. Source material: PBMCs. These receptors were taken from a woman under 30 in good health and CMV-seronegative.

The chain couples TRBV4-1 to TRBJ1-2; 8 bases are shared with TRBD1. The CDR3 has 15 amino acids. Germline V gene data show CDR1 as MGHRA and CDR2 as YSYEKL. V trimming: 2 bases; J trimming: 5 bases; junction bases outside the gene matches: 7. CDR3 in amino acids: CASSQPQGAGYGYTF. The CDR3, as DNA: TGCGCCAGCAGCCAACCCCAGGGGGCGGGGTATGGCTACACCTTC.

The DNA of the CDR3 is TGTGCCATCAGTGAGTCAGGAACAGGGTGGAACACTGAAGCTTTCTTT. This gives the protein CAISESGTGWNTEAFF. The V and J genes are TRBV10-3 and TRBJ1-1; perhaps TRBD1 as D (6 bases). V was trimmed by 0 bases and J by 1 base, leaving 12 bases between them. The CDR3 is made up of 16 amino acids. Germline V gene data show CDR1 as ENHRY and CDR2 as SYGVKD.

As to this clone: One end of the junction fails to match germline, which may point to a read error. The sample carries other DNA sequences with the same CDR3. The gene calls are TRBV10-3 and TRBJ2-1; 12 positions match TRBD2. Germline V gene data show CDR1 as ENHRY and CDR2 as SYGVKD. CDR3 length: 17 amino acids. The CDR3 nucleotides are TGCGCCATCAGTGAGCCGACTAGCGGGGGTTCCTACAATGAGCAGTTCTTC. Amino acids: CAISEPTSGGSYNEQFF.